The clone carrying this T cell receptor (beta chain) has at least ten counts. Its target is unknown. This record belongs to a study of T cells in Graves' hyperthyroidism and ophthalmopathy. Study-wide findings and caveats: By a 13 V-J model, ophthalmopathy was set apart from stable hyperthyroidism. Blood held most thyroid clonotypes expanded above 0.001 frequency.

This CDR3 is 15 amino acids long. From germline, CDR1 is ENHRY and CDR2 SYGVKD. The J segment lost 3 bases and the V segment lost 5 bases, leaving 8 bases of the junction unmatched. RNA transcripts served as the template for amplifying TCR beta CDR3 regions. The HTBI primer set was used in a first-round RT-PCR of the TCR CDR3. TCRdb fed the multiplex PCR reads into MiXCR, producing one record per CDR3 protein. Of about 300,000 distinct CDR3 sequences detected, around 15% appear once; the ten largest clones hold roughly 7.7%. Stable Graves' hyperthyroidism denoted no ophthalmopathy progression over 18 months. Together with thyroid ultrasound, orbital computed tomography, serum thyroxine and TRAb, clinical symptoms were used for diagnoses.

The TCR was taken from a woman in her thirties or forties with Graves' hyperthyroidism. Sequenced input: blood. This chain links TRBV10-3 with TRBJ2-7; the match to TRBD1 covers 9 bases. In nucleotides, the CDR3 is TGTGCCATCAGTAACCCGGGACAGGGAAACTACGAGCAGTACTTC. Its protein product is CAISNPGQGNYEQYF.